The 14 T cell receptor beta chains below come from one sample, sequenced in a study of T cell repertoires in cytomegalovirus infection. TCRdb recomputed calls from the reads with MiXCR, one row per CDR3 protein. Of approximately 180,000 distinct CDR3 sequences in the sample, roughly 19% were seen once. The sequencing sample was made of PBMCs. Receptor source: a human donor in good health (CMV status not recorded). Some clones in this sample may be carry-over from other donors' samples.

Many counts were recorded for this clonotype. The chain joins TRBV7-2 to TRBJ1-2; weak D call: TRBD1 (5 bases). CDR3 size: 16 residues. Germline loops: CDR1 SGHTA, CDR2 FQGNSA. V was shortened by 1 base and J by 2 bases, with 14 bases between the two germline ends. In DNA form, the CDR3 reads TGTGCCAGCAGCTTAGGCGGTCGGGGCCGAAACTATGGCTACACCTTC. Encoded protein: CASSLGGRGRNYGYTF.

This clonotype was seen at least ten times. The chain is built from TRBV25-1 and TRBJ2-2; TRBD2 aligns across 14 bases. CDR1 and CDR2 (germline): MGHDK, SYGVNS. The CDR3 length is 15 residues. The ends lost 6 bases at V and 7 bases at J; junction bases unmatched: 4. The CDR3 nucleotides are TGTGCCAGCAGCCACGGGACTAGCGGGGGCGGGGAGCTGTTTTTT. Translated, it gives CASSHGTSGGGELFF.

The CDR3 DNA reads TGCGCCAGCAGTCACGCGACTAGCGAGGCAGCCAAAAACATTCAGTACTTC. Translating gives CASSHATSEAAKNIQYF. The chain links TRBV23-1 to TRBJ2-4; 8 positions agree with TRBD2. TRBV23-1 is reported as an ORF; its role is uncertain. The CDR3 has 17 residues. V lost 3 bases and J lost 0; bases outside the gene matches: 7.

This clonotype was seen at least ten times. As DNA, the CDR3 is TGTGCCAGCAGCGGCACTCTAGTCACGAACACCGGGGAGCTGTTTTTT. This sequence encodes CASSGTLVTNTGELFF. This sequence joins TRBV7-2 and TRBJ2-2; D gene unclear. V dropped 5 bases and J dropped 0 bases, with 13 bases sitting between them. The CDR3 runs 16 residues. CDR1 SGHTA and CDR2 FQGNSA come from the germline V gene.

The chain couples TRBV19 to TRBJ2-1; D is unclear. Germline CDR1 is LNHDA and CDR2 is SQIVND (reference sequence). This CDR3 spans 12 amino acids. With 10 bases removed from V and 5 bases from J, the gap between germline ends came to 12 bases. CDR3 in amino acids: CATRRTDNEQFF. The CDR3 DNA sequence: TGTGCCACCCGGCGGACCGACAATGAGCAGTTCTTC.

The chain recombines TRBV7-9 with TRBJ2-5, with 7 bases that match TRBD1. The CDR3 sequence is 15 residues long. The trim removed 4 bases at V and 4 bases at J, leaving 9 bases unmatched. Germline values: CDR1 SEHNR, CDR2 FQNEAQ (reference sequence). CDR3 nucleotide sequence: TGTGCCAGCAGCTCCCCGAGGACAGGAGGAGAGACCCAGTACTTC. This sequence encodes CASSSPRTGGETQYF.

V usage is TRBV6-2 or TRBV6-3 and J usage is TRBJ2-7; TRBD2 matches 8 bases. The trim removed 0 bases at V and 3 bases at J, leaving 16 bases unmatched. The CDR3 consists of 19 residues. Germline CDR1 is MNHEY and CDR2 is SVGEGT. CDR3 DNA sequence: TGTGCCAGCAGTTACTCGAGACTAGCGACTCACAGTAAAAACTACGAGCAGTACTTC. As protein: CASSYSRLATHSKNYEQYF.

This clonotype was recorded many times. This chain joins TRBV7-2 and TRBJ2-1; D is unresolved. This CDR3 is 15 amino acids long. Germline V gene sequence: CDR1 SGHTA, CDR2 FQGNSA. The germline V and J ends were trimmed by 5 bases and 0 bases, with 11 bases remaining between them. CDR3 DNA sequence: TGTGCCAGCAGCCCCTCAGGTAGCTCCTACAATGAGCAGTTCTTC. It yields the protein CASSPSGSSYNEQFF.

The chain joins TRBV10-3 to TRBJ2-5, with TRBD2 matching 8 bases. The CDR3 extends over 14 amino acids. The junction had 8 bases not matched to a gene; V was cut back by 6 bases and J by 5 bases. From germline, CDR1 is ENHRY and CDR2 SYGVKD. The CDR3 protein is CAIRTTSGGETQYF. The CDR3 region has the DNA TGTGCCATCAGAACCACTAGCGGCGGGGAGACCCAGTACTTC.

The V gene is TRBV7-6, the J gene TRBJ2-7, with D perhaps being TRBD1 or TRBD2 (5 bases each). With 6 bases removed from V and 9 bases from J, the gap between germline ends came to 18 bases. The CDR3 totals 13 residues. Germline lookup yields CDR1 SGHVS and CDR2 FNYEAQ. CDR3 amino acids: CASSQQEAFGQYF. CDR3 DNA sequence: TGTGCCAGCAGTCAACAGGAGGCCTTCGGGCAGTACTTC.

CDR3 sequence (DNA): TGTGCCAGCAGTTTACAGACAGGATTAAACATTCAGTACTTC. As protein: CASSLQTGLNIQYF. The V call is TRBV27, the J call TRBJ2-4; D is possibly TRBD1 (6 bases). Germline V gene sequence: CDR1 MNHEY, CDR2 SMNVEV (reference sequence). This CDR3 is built from 14 residues. V lost 2 bases and J lost 6, with 11 bases in between.

The chain has TRBV20-1 and TRBJ1-4, with D perhaps TRBD1 (5 bases). CDR1 is DFQATT, CDR2 SNEGSKA, per germline (reference sequence). This CDR3 spans 15 amino acids. V was clipped by 0 bases and J by 7 bases, with 15 bases between them. This CDR3 reads CSARDLRVSGEKLFF. The DNA of the CDR3 is TGCAGTGCTAGAGATCTCAGGGTATCGGGTGAAAAACTGTTTTTT.

This clonotype has at least ten counts. The rearrangement joins TRBV12-3 or TRBV12-4 to TRBJ1-1, with 8 nucleotides matching TRBD1. CDR3 length equals 14 residues. V shed 6 bases and J 4 bases; nucleotides not matched to a gene: 7. CDR3 region: CASSPGQGSTEAFF. CDR3 DNA sequence: TGTGCCAGCAGCCCAGGACAGGGAAGCACTGAAGCTTTCTTT.

This clonotype has just one count. The CDR3 nucleotides read TGCAGTGCTGGTGGGGTAGGCAAAAACATTCAGTACTTC. This codes for CSAGGVGKNIQYF. V usage is TRBV20-1 and J usage is TRBJ2-4; D is undetermined. The V end was cut by 5 bases, the J end by 3 bases, with 11 bases between. CDR3 length: 13 residues. Germline V gene lookup returns CDR1 DFQATT and CDR2 SNEGSKA (reference sequence).